Sequencing of this TCR beta chain was carried out in a study of monozygotic twins with inflammatory bowel disease. Template switching was used to attach UMIs, which incorporated a 6-nucleotide sample barcode. TCRdb processed the 5' RACE reads again and assigns one entry to each CDR3 protein, with no DNA. This listing includes about 210,000 distinct CDR3 sequences. This CDR3 is built from 16 residues. Germline assignment: CDR1 ENHRY and CDR2 SYGVKD. This rearrangement joins TRBV10-3 to TRBJ2-5; TCRdb indicates TRBD2, and absent DNA this call remains unverified. The material sequenced was blood. The TCR sequence derives from a human donor with ulcerative colitis or Crohn's disease, or a healthy co-twin of an affected twin (not recorded which). CDR3 sequence: CASAPPGLAGAGTQYF.